This TCR beta chain is drawn from a study of shared clonotypes between healthy human individuals. CDR1 is MNHEY and CDR2 is SMNVEV in the germline V gene (reference sequence). The CDR3 is 12 amino acids. The germline V and J ends were trimmed by 4 bases and 4 bases, with 6 bases remaining between them. Remarks on this clone: The sample has other DNA sequences that encode this CDR3 too.

As defined, naive CD8 cells were CD45RO-negative and positively selected for CCR7, with terminally differentiated effector memory CD45RA+ cells excluded. Assay used: immunoSEQ multiplex PCR; TCRdb lists only in-frame clones, some missing. The data hold more than 550,000 clones, with around 92% observed a single time. What was sequenced was naive CD8+ T cells sorted from blood. This receptor was taken from a man aged 30 to 45 in good health. The chain has TRBV27 and TRBJ2-3; D ambiguous. In nucleotides, the CDR3 is TGTGCCAGCAGTTCGAGGTCAGATACGCAGTATTTT. Its translation: CASSSRSDTQYF.